The source of this T cell receptor beta chain is a study of CD8 T cells in Susac syndrome. Random hexamers served to reverse transcribe roughly 0.5 to 1 ug RNA. MiXCR, applied by TCRdb to the immunoSEQ multiplex PCR reads, yields one record per CDR3 protein. Here the sample spans fewer than 350,000 distinct CDR3 sequences, approximately 85% being singletons. The multiple sclerosis controls were treatment-naive patients with relapsing-remitting disease that was stable or active. Sequenced material: CD8+ T cells from PBMCs. The source of this sequence is a human donor with multiple sclerosis.

Written as DNA, the CDR3 is TGTGCCAGCAGCTCCACTACCACAAGAAACACCATATATTTT. This encodes CASSSTTTRNTIYF. The J gene is TRBJ1-3, the V gene TRBV7-9, with no clear D. V lost 4 bases, J lost 5 bases, and 12 bases lay in between. CDR1 and CDR2 from the germline V gene are SEHNR and FQNEAQ (reference sequence). CDR3 length: 14 residues. The full variable domain, its missing parts supplied by reference TRBV7-9 and TRBJ1-3, is DTGVSQNPRHKITKRGQNVTFRCDPISEHNRLYWYRQTLGQGPEFLTYFQNEAQLEKSRLLSDRFSAERPKGSFSTLEIQRTEQGDSAMYLCASSSTTTRNTIYFGEGSWLTVV.